A single sample is the source of the 11 T cell receptor beta chains below, sequenced in a study of Graves' ophthalmopathy and Graves' hyperthyroidism. RNA transcripts served as template for amplifying TCR beta CDR3 sequences. The first-round RT-PCR employed HTBI primers together with the Qiagen OneStep RT-PCR kit. A multiplex PCR was then performed as the second round. TCRdb re-analysed the multiplex PCR reads in MiXCR, keeping a single row per CDR3 protein. The sample has about 480,000 distinct CDR3 sequences, approximately 14% seen once. Material for sequencing was blood. The receptor source for this set is a woman in her 30s with Graves' ophthalmopathy.

There are many counts of this clonotype. The V and J genes are TRBV7-2 and TRBJ2-7; D might be TRBD2 (5 bases). With 1 base removed from V and 4 bases from J, the gap between germline ends came to 17 bases. The CDR3 consists of 16 residues. Germline V gives CDR1 SGHTA, CDR2 FQGNSA. The CDR3 DNA reads TGTGCCAGCAGCTTAGTCGGCCGGGGAGCGGATTACGAGCAGTACTTC. Translating it yields CASSLVGRGADYEQYF.

This clonotype was seen many times. The chain has TRBV15 and TRBJ1-1; weak D call: TRBD1 (6 bases). CDR3 size: 13 residues. V lost 8 bases and J lost 5, with 15 bases in between. Germline V gives CDR1 LNHNV, CDR2 YYDKDF (reference sequence). Written as DNA, the CDR3 is TGTGCCACCGGACCCACAGGGTTAACTGAAGCTTTCTTT. Protein sequence: CATGPTGLTEAFF.

This clonotype was detected a few times. One junction end disagrees with the germline gene, perhaps due to a read error. V and J are TRBV28 and TRBJ2-2; 9 bases fit TRBD1. The CDR3 runs 12 residues. Germline assignment: CDR1 MDHEN and CDR2 SYDVKM. For the CDR3, the DNA is TGTGCCAACAGGGGGCACACCGGGGAGCTGTGTTTT. It is translated as CANRGHTGELCF.

This clonotype appeared many times. The chain links TRBV28 to TRBJ2-5; perhaps TRBD2 as D (6 bases). The CDR3 totals 14 residues. The germline V gene has CDR1 MDHEN and CDR2 SYDVKM. The V end was cut by 6 bases, the J end by 6 bases, with 17 bases between. CDR3 DNA: TGTGCCAGCAGGCGGGACTCCGTGGTCCAGACCCAGTACTTC. It yields the protein CASRRDSVVQTQYF.

About this clonotype: At one end, the junction sequence differs from germline, possibly due to a read error. This rearrangement joins TRBV5-1 to TRBJ1-3; TRBD1 matches at 7 bases. The germline CDR1 and CDR2 sequences are SGHRS and YFSETQ. The CDR3 has 14 amino acids. The CDR3 DNA reads TGCGCCGGCAGCACAGGGACAGCCCGGAACACCATATATTTT. Translation gives CAGSTGTARNTIYF.

This clonotype was detected only a few times. The chain is built from TRBV28 and TRBJ2-7, with 8 nucleotides matching TRBD2. Germline CDR1 MDHEN, CDR2 SYDVKM. V lost 6 bases and J lost 2; bases outside the gene matches: 9. This CDR3 region has 15 residues. The CDR3 DNA reads as TGTGCCAGCAGGCCTTATAGCGGGGAAACCTACGAGCAGTACTTC. It yields the protein CASRPYSGETYEQYF.

This clonotype has a count of ten or more. J is TRBJ2-5 and V is TRBV13; 7 bases are a match to TRBD2. Germline V lookup: CDR1 PRHDT, CDR2 FYEKMQ (reference sequence). With 5 bases clipped from V and 2 bases from J, the junction kept 17 bases outside the gene matches. CDR3 length: 18 amino acids. CDR3 in amino acids: CASSLKLITGTTQETQYF. CDR3 sequence (DNA): TGTGCCAGCAGCCTAAAACTCATAACCGGGACTACTCAAGAGACCCAGTACTTC.

This clonotype was observed many times. The J gene is TRBJ2-5, the V gene TRBV30; D gene unclear. The ends were cut back, 4 bases at V and 3 bases at J, with 12 bases in the middle. CDR3 size: 13 residues. Germline V lookup: CDR1 GTSNPN, CDR2 SVGIG (reference sequence). The CDR3 sequence: CAWKGRPKETQYF. The CDR3 region has the DNA TGTGCCTGGAAGGGTCGGCCCAAAGAGACCCAGTACTTC.

In its sample, this clonotype was seen a few times. The gene calls are TRBV30 and TRBJ1-6; possible D gene TRBD1, 6 bases. Germline V gives CDR1 GTSNPN, CDR2 SVGIG (reference sequence). This CDR3 comprises 16 residues. With 1 base removed from V and 8 bases from J, the gap between germline ends came to 18 bases. The CDR3 DNA sequence: TGTGCCTGGAGTGCGATTACAGGGATTAGTTATTCACCCCTCCACTTT. It specifies CAWSAITGISYSPLHF.

This clonotype occurred many times. The chain uses TRBV2 and TRBJ1-2, with D perhaps TRBD1 (5 bases). Germline CDR1 is SNHLY and CDR2 is FYNNEI. CDR3 size: 15 residues. V was trimmed by 8 bases and J by 5 bases, leaving 21 bases between them. The CDR3 is CASRGEGVSGYGYTF. CDR3 nucleotides: TGTGCCAGCCGGGGGGAAGGGGTGTCCGGATATGGCTACACCTTC.

This clonotype occurred many times. The J gene is TRBJ1-1, the V gene TRBV19, with TRBD1 as a possible D gene (5 bases). Trimming cost V 5 bases and J 1 base, with 14 bases left between them. This CDR3 is built from 15 residues. CDR1 is LNHDA and CDR2 is SQIVND in the germline V gene (reference sequence). The CDR3 region has the DNA TGTGCCAGTAGTGGCCGGGGCAGGGCGAACACTGAAGCTTTCTTT. Its protein is CASSGRGRANTEAFF.